The entry that follows covers one T cell receptor beta chain sequence. This entry belongs to a study of control samples from healthy donors and cancer patients. TCRdb keeps only in-frame clones here, not all; method: immunoSEQ multiplex PCR. This table has approximately 160,000 clones, 90% to 95% appearing once. The clonotype comes from a woman aged 18-29 years in good health. Sequenced material: blood.

Here the CDR3 DNA reads TGTGCCAGCAGCTTAGCGCTCCGGCGGGACACTGAAGCTTTCTTT. This translates into CASSLALRRDTEAFF. The chain combines TRBV7-9 with TRBJ1-1; D uncertain. This CDR3 spans 15 amino acids. CDR1 is SEHNR, CDR2 FQNEAQ, per germline (reference sequence). V was cut by 0 bases and J by 3 bases, with 11 bases left in between. The full variable domain, rest sourced from reference TRBV7-9 and TRBJ1-1, is DTGVSQNPRHKITKRGQNVTFRCDPISEHNRLYWYRQTLGQGPEFLTYFQNEAQLEKSRLLSDRFSAERPKGSFSTLEIQRTEQGDSAMYLCASSLALRRDTEAFFGQGTRLTVV.